The rows below give T cell receptor beta chains drawn from one sample of a study of response to subunit inactivated influenza vaccine. TCRdb fed the RT-PCR reads into MiXCR, producing one record per CDR3 protein. This table has 450,000 to 700,000 distinct CDR3 sequences, 14% appearing once. Material: PBMCs from blood, obtained about 12 days after vaccination. All receptors come from a man aged 45 to 65 who received an inactivated influenza vaccine. Each CDR3 is given with its conserved first and last residue. The D gene is left open where the match is weak. Clone size is stated in some rows and not others, as once, few, many or a class when expanded.

size: NA
V: TRBV9
J: TRBJ2-1
D: NA
CDR3: CASSVGVSSVDEQFF
DNA: TGTGCCAGCAGCGTAGGAGTGTCTAGCGTAGATGAGCAGTTCTTC

size: many
V: TRBV7-9
J: TRBJ2-3
D: TRBD2
CDR3: CASVGGADTQYF
DNA: TGTGCCAGCGTCGGGGGGGCAGATACGCAGTATTTT

size: NA
V: TRBV5-8
J: TRBJ2-3
D: NA
CDR3: CASSGGRADTQYF
DNA: TGTGCCAGCAGCGGGGGTAGGGCAGATACGCAGTATTTT

size: few
V: TRBV10-3
J: TRBJ2-2
D: NA
CDR3: CAISGGDFSTGELFF
DNA: TGTGCCATCAGTGGGGGGGACTTCTCTACCGGGGAGCTGTTTTTT

size: NA
V: TRBV6-5
J: TRBJ2-7
D: NA
CDR3: CATHRSPYEQYF
DNA: TGTGCCACTCACAGGTCCCCCTACGAGCAGTACTTC

size: few
V: TRBV7-9
J: TRBJ2-2
D: NA
CDR3: CASDLRVDTGELFF
DNA: TGTGCCAGCGACCTAAGGGTTGACACCGGGGAGCTGTTTTTT

size: NA
V: TRBV5-1
J: TRBJ1-2
D: NA
CDR3: CASSLGPGQSFYGYTF
DNA: TGCGCCAGCAGCTTGGGGCCGGGACAATCCTTCTATGGCTACACCTTC

size: few
V: TRBV20-1
J: TRBJ2-4
D: TRBD2
CDR3: CSALSGSFLGGSTDIQYF
DNA: TGCAGTGCTCTGTCTGGATCTTTTCTGGGAGGGTCCACGGACATTCAGTACTTC

size: NA
V: TRBV14
J: TRBJ2-7
D: TRBD1
CDR3: CASSSPGTGRYEQYF
DNA: TGTGCCAGCAGCTCCCCCGGGACAGGACGCTACGAGCAGTACTTC

size: few
V: TRBV5-4
J: TRBJ2-1
D: NA
CDR3: CASSSIGPSSLFF
DNA: TGTGCCAGCAGCTCAATTGGACCCTCCAGTTTGTTCTTC

size: few
V: TRBV3-1
J: TRBJ1-3
D: TRBD1
CDR3: CASSHRGPGNTIYF
DNA: TGTGCCAGCAGCCACAGGGGGCCTGGAAACACCATATATTTT

size: few
V: TRBV12-3/TRBV12-4
J: TRBJ1-5
D: NA
CDR3: CASSSQQSNQPQHF
DNA: TGTGCCAGCAGTTCTCAACAGAGTAATCAGCCCCAGCATTTT

size: few
V: TRBV12-3/TRBV12-4
J: TRBJ1-4
D: NA
CDR3: CASSFRGMLATNEKLFF
DNA: TGTGCCAGCAGTTTTAGAGGTATGCTGGCGACTAATGAAAAACTGTTTTTT

size: NA
V: TRBV5-1
J: TRBJ1-2
D: TRBD1
CDR3: CASSVTGEPEMGYTF
DNA: TGCGCCAGCAGCGTTACAGGGGAACCCGAAATGGGCTACACCTTC

size: NA
V: TRBV6-1
J: TRBJ2-1
D: NA
CDR3: CASTSRGFNEQFF
DNA: TGTGCCAGCACATCCCGGGGGTTCAATGAGCAGTTCTTC

size: many
V: TRBV4-1
J: TRBJ1-1
D: NA
CDR3: CASSQVVSLNTEAFF
DNA: TGCGCCAGCAGCCAAGTGGTCAGCCTGAACACTGAAGCTTTCTTT

size: NA
V: TRBV29-1
J: TRBJ1-1
D: NA
CDR3: CSVVRTAMNTEAFF
DNA: TGCAGCGTTGTTCGGACGGCTATGAACACTGAAGCTTTCTTT

size: NA
V: TRBV20-1
J: TRBJ1-2
D: NA
CDR3: CSTGTRGTVNYGYTF
DNA: TGCAGTACGGGGACCCGCGGGACGGTAAACTATGGCTACACCTTC

size: NA
V: TRBV5-8
J: TRBJ2-7
D: TRBD1
CDR3: CASSLRGQGAYEQYF
DNA: TGTGCCAGCAGCTTGAGAGGACAGGGGGCCTACGAGCAGTACTTC

size: few
V: TRBV20-1
J: TRBJ2-7
D: NA
CDR3: CSAAPGTAYEQYF
DNA: TGCAGTGCCGCCCCCGGGACCGCCTACGAGCAGTACTTC

size: NA
V: TRBV5-1
J: TRBJ1-5
D: NA
CDR3: CASLEDRGLPGRQPQHF
DNA: TGCGCCAGCCTCGAGGATCGTGGGCTCCCGGGACGTCAGCCCCAGCATTTT

size: few
V: TRBV7-2
J: TRBJ2-7
D: NA
CDR3: CASRTGAVAYEQYF
DNA: TGTGCCAGCAGAACCGGGGCTGTGGCCTACGAGCAGTACTTC

size: NA
V: TRBV20-1
J: TRBJ2-7
D: TRBD2
CDR3: CSASSGGAGYEQYF
DNA: TGCAGTGCTAGTTCCGGGGGGGCTGGATACGAGCAGTACTTC

size: NA
V: TRBV6-2/TRBV6-3
J: TRBJ2-5
D: NA
CDR3: CASSYPTDSVEETQYF
DNA: TGTGCCAGCAGTTACCCCACCGACAGCGTTGAAGAGACCCAGTACTTC

size: many
V: TRBV6-5
J: TRBJ2-7
D: TRBD1
CDR3: CASSYRTGKPYEQYF
DNA: TGTGCCAGCAGTTATCGGACAGGGAAGCCCTACGAGCAGTACTTC

size: NA
V: TRBV2
J: TRBJ2-2
D: NA
CDR3: CASTLDSGGELFF
DNA: TGTGCCAGCACGCTGGACAGTGGTGGGGAGCTGTTTTTT

size: once
V: TRBV19
J: TRBJ1-1
D: TRBD1
CDR3: CASRTTGGTIMNTEAFF
DNA: TGTGCCAGTAGGACGACAGGGGGTACGATTATGAACACTGAAGCTTTCTTT

size: NA
V: TRBV20-1
J: TRBJ2-7
D: NA
CDR3: CSARDQQGPYEQYF
DNA: TGCAGTGCTAGAGATCAGCAGGGCCCCTACGAGCAGTACTTC

size: few
V: TRBV7-9
J: TRBJ2-1
D: TRBD2
CDR3: CASRIAGGTYNEQFF
DNA: TGTGCCAGCAGGATAGCGGGGGGGACCTACAATGAGCAGTTCTTC

size: few
V: TRBV29-1
J: TRBJ2-1
D: TRBD2
CDR3: CSVVGLAVKGEQFF
DNA: TGCAGCGTTGTGGGACTAGCGGTTAAGGGTGAGCAGTTCTTC

size: many
V: TRBV9
J: TRBJ1-2
D: NA
CDR3: CASSNSNYGYTF
DNA: TGTGCCAGCAGCAACTCAAACTATGGCTACACCTTC

size: NA
V: TRBV24-1
J: TRBJ2-1
D: TRBD2
CDR3: CATSDLGGEGPYNEQFF
DNA: TGTGCCACCAGTGATTTGGGAGGGGAGGGCCCCTACAATGAGCAGTTCTTC

size: NA
V: TRBV28
J: TRBJ2-7
D: NA
CDR3: CASNPALISYEQYF
DNA: TGTGCCAGCAATCCAGCCTTAATAAGTTACGAGCAGTACTTC

size: many
V: TRBV6-1
J: TRBJ2-1
D: NA
CDR3: CASSRDRYSYNEQFF
DNA: TGTGCCAGCAGCCGAGACAGGTACTCCTACAATGAGCAGTTCTTC

size: NA
V: TRBV7-9
J: TRBJ1-6
D: NA
CDR3: CASSYSSSYNSPLHF
DNA: TGTGCCAGCAGCTACTCTAGCTCCTATAATTCACCCCTCCACTTT

size: many
V: TRBV7-2
J: TRBJ2-6
D: NA
CDR3: CASSLGNSGANVLTF
DNA: TGTGCCAGCAGCTTAGGGAACTCTGGGGCCAACGTCCTGACTTTC

size: NA
V: TRBV15
J: TRBJ2-7
D: NA
CDR3: CARGTASYEQYF
DNA: TGTGCCAGGGGTACTGCGTCCTACGAGCAGTACTTC

size: many
V: TRBV29-1
J: TRBJ2-1
D: NA
CDR3: CSGSNRSPYNEQFF
DNA: TGCAGCGGTTCAAACAGGTCTCCCTACAATGAGCAGTTCTTC

size: NA
V: TRBV7-2
J: TRBJ1-4
D: NA
CDR3: CASSLVEGLGKLFF
DNA: TGTGCCAGCAGCTTAGTAGAGGGGCTCGGAAAACTGTTTTTT

size: many
V: TRBV2
J: TRBJ2-1
D: NA
CDR3: CASRWGDSYNEQFF
DNA: TGTGCCAGCAGGTGGGGGGACTCCTACAATGAGCAGTTCTTC

size: once
V: TRBV5-1
J: TRBJ2-5
D: NA
CDR3: CASGANRVLETQYF
DNA: TGCGCCAGCGGCGCGAACAGGGTGTTGGAGACCCAGTACTTC

size: few
V: TRBV5-1
J: TRBJ1-1
D: TRBD1
CDR3: CASSWTGRVNTEAFF
DNA: TGCGCCAGCAGCTGGACAGGGCGGGTAAACACTGAAGCTTTCTTT

size: NA
V: TRBV25-1
J: TRBJ2-3
D: TRBD1
CDR3: CASSKRQGFDTQYF
DNA: TGTGCCAGCAGTAAAAGACAGGGGTTTGATACGCAGTATTTT

size: few
V: TRBV29-1
J: TRBJ1-1
D: NA
CDR3: CSVEDGGYTEAFF
DNA: TGCAGCGTTGAAGATGGCGGCTACACTGAAGCTTTCTTT

size: few
V: TRBV6-1
J: TRBJ1-2
D: NA
CDR3: CASKGGAGNYGYTF
DNA: TGTGCCAGCAAGGGGGGCGCGGGCAACTATGGCTACACCTTC

size: NA
V: TRBV20-1
J: TRBJ2-1
D: NA
CDR3: CSPSEDEQFF
DNA: TGCAGTCCTTCAGAGGATGAGCAGTTCTTC

size: few
V: TRBV20-1
J: TRBJ2-7
D: TRBD1
CDR3: CSARSRDRASYEQYF
DNA: TGCAGTGCTAGATCCCGGGACAGGGCCTCCTACGAGCAGTACTTC

size: NA
V: TRBV14
J: TRBJ2-7
D: TRBD2
CDR3: CASSPVISGGPGEQYF
DNA: TGTGCCAGCAGCCCCGTGATTAGCGGGGGGCCGGGCGAGCAGTACTTC

size: NA
V: TRBV20-1
J: TRBJ2-5
D: TRBD1
CDR3: CSARDRDRGKTQYF
DNA: TGCAGTGCTAGAGATCGGGACAGGGGGAAGACCCAGTACTTC